This T cell receptor beta chain was found in a study of blood T cell repertoires in COVID-19 (dated by TCRdb to 2020 to 2021). For the study in its entirety: Samples covering the acute and convalescent phases of COVID-19 were provided by collaborators in the United States, Italy and Spain. The material from the prospective study consisted of cDNA or gDNA derived from T cells, B-cell-depleted T cells, or PBMCs. The dataset comprised deeply sampled blood TCRbeta repertoires from subjects exposed to, actively infected with, or recovered from COVID-19. The repertoires were made available in a free public database intended to serve as a resource for research on the immune response to SARS-CoV-2. The samples were drawn from two sources: the first 160 participants of the ongoing ImmuneRACE study, and 950 to 1,500 subjects contributed by 6 global collaborators. Sample metadata almost always included a de-identified subject ID, COVID-19 status, age in years and sex. Where available, HLA class I and class II types were obtained from metadata supplied by the sample provider rather than from assay-based typing. Results and caveats for the whole study, not just this receptor: How much clinical and demographic metadata was included differed by source and by participant, and the metadata was provided uncurated.

TCRbeta CDR3 regions were amplified from genomic DNA using the immunoSEQ Assay, a bias-controlled multiplex PCR. The original pipeline was this. The number of nucleated cells in each sample was estimated from the amplification of reference gene primers within the assay. To quantify the absolute abundance of each unique TCRbeta CDR3 rearrangement, sequence reads were collapsed and filtered. For each sample, productive Simpson clonality was calculated as the square root of Simpson's diversity index across productive rearrangements. The table was pulled from immuneACCESS by TCRdb, which kept in-frame rearrangements only. Such tables lose some clones; where checked, under half of the loss comes from unresolved V genes, and the rest has no known cause. Clonal size and the V and J genes are those of that table, whereas D and trimming came from the DNA. For this sample there are 150,000 to 200,000 clones; roughly 78% appear just once. 6% to 7.5% of the sample comes from the top ten.

The CDR3 runs 15 residues from the cysteine to the phenylalanine. The CDR3 DNA has 45 bases and is translated from base 1. The CDR1 and CDR2 encoded by the germline V gene are MDHEN and SYDVKM. Germline trimming amounts to 5 bases on V and 7 bases on J, with 6 as the count of junction bases outside the gene matches. For this clone: Its cognate antigen has yet to be identified. No much larger clonotype is one base removed from it; base qualities were not supplied.

The collaborating institutions used their own protocols to collect whole blood in K2EDTA tubes. For TCRbeta analysis, collaborators shipped samples in one of three forms: frozen whole blood, isolated PBMCs, or DNA extracted from either of those sample types. What was sequenced was peripheral blood. This chain is built from TRBV28 and TRBJ2-1; TRBD2 aligns with 12 central bases. This TCR came from a man in his 70s with active or convalescent COVID-19. The bases are TGTGCCAGCAGTCCTACTAGCGGGAGGCGAAATGAGCAGTTCTTC. Its protein product is CASSPTSGRRNEQFF.